Listed here is a single T cell receptor beta chain. This clone's antigen is unknown. No much larger clonotype is one base removed from it; base qualities were not supplied. The data stem from a study of T cells in tuberculosis (dated 2018 in TCRdb). The study in broad terms: To characterize T cells specific for the mycobacterial lipid antigen glucose monomycolate (GMM), the study used CD1B tetramers together with high-throughput TCR immunosequencing. A South African clinical cohort compared IGRA-negative adolescents, IGRA-positive adolescents with latent tuberculosis and adults with active tuberculosis, approximately ten per group. PBMC from active tuberculosis patients were archived either before standard anti-tuberculosis treatment began or within 7 days of the start of that treatment.

Points the paper makes about the study in general: Compared with IGRA-negative controls, TCR-alpha repertoires from active tuberculosis had smaller mean NN-distances to GMM-specific TCRs, which suggests clonal expansion of these TCRs. Clinical samples were chosen by availability of cryopreserved specimens, and active tuberculosis cases were adults while controls were adolescents. A classifier using the diverse GMM-specific repertoire reached around 85% accuracy (AUROC roughly 0.9), compared with around 68% accuracy using GEM motif frequencies. Shorter CDR3-alpha lengths in active tuberculosis patients partly drove the smaller NN-distances, and the TCR-beta difference was not statistically significant.

V drops 0 bases and J drops 4 bases, leaving 9 bases in between. From the germline V gene (reference sequence), CDR1 is MNHNY and CDR2 is SVGAGI. The CDR3 holds 14 amino acids from the cysteine to the phenylalanine. Here the CDR3 DNA is all that survives: 42 bases in frame from base 1. What the time point label conveys for this sample: new active TB diagnosis, blood taken before or within 7 days of starting treatment. The patients with active tuberculosis were newly diagnosed, HIV-seronegative South African adults aged 18 years or older. Confirmation of active tuberculosis was obtained by positive sputum smear microscopy and/or positive M. tuberculosis culture. Immunosequencing was performed on unsorted cryopreserved PBMC, with around 100,000 T cells per clinical donor covered on average. The immunoSEQ multiplex PCR assay was used to generate TCR libraries, with TCR-beta and/or TCR-alpha/delta assays applied to each sample. The amplified TCR libraries were sequenced using the Illumina high-throughput platform. Per the source publication's procedure: Clustering and dimensionality reduction relied on pairwise TCRdist distances among GMM-specific receptors from T cells that were either sorted ex vivo or expanded in vitro. Each clinical repertoire was scored by mean NN-distance, the average TCRdist to the nearest 10% of tetramer-positive reference sequences. GEM TCR motif frequency was calculated as the fraction of unique TCRs that matched known GEM sequences in V/J usage and CDR3 length. Active tuberculosis was classified by linear discriminant analysis with leave-one-out cross-validation, implemented in scikit-learn. Imported from immuneACCESS, the table was reduced by TCRdb to in-frame sequences with V and J called. These copies leave out some clones; in studies compared against another copy, an unresolved V gene accounts for under half, and the cause of the remainder is not known. V, J and clone size derive from that table, while D and trimming were established from the DNA sequence. Here the sample has tens of thousands of clones; approximately 93% occur a single time. Approximately 4.2% of the sample comes from the top ten.

The sequence joins TRBV6-6 to TRBJ1-2; there is no confident call for the D gene. The sequences come from PBMCs, collected at tuberculosis diagnosis. The receptor was isolated from an adult with tuberculosis. In nucleotides, the sequence is TGTGCCAGCAGTTACTCCTCACAGACCTATGGCTACACCTTC. Its protein is CASSYSSQTYGYTF.